A single sample is the source of the 22 T cell receptor beta chains below, sequenced in a study of T cell responses to AZD1222 COVID-19 vaccine (dated by TCRdb to the early 2020s). Library generation was performed with the immunoSEQ multiplex PCR assay. TCRdb's version of the immuneACCESS table is confined to in-frame rearrangements and falls short of the full clone set. An unresolved V gene accounts for under half of the shortfall where checked; the remainder is of unknown origin. The table for this sample lists around 140,000 clones; roughly 90% of them were counted only once. The ten biggest clones cover approximately 1.8% of the sample. Reading the label with the study, this specimen's time point is: baseline before first vaccination. The material sequenced was peripheral blood, taken on day 0 of AZD1222 vaccination. These receptors all stem from an adult in good health.

The rearrangement uses TRBV10-3 and TRBJ1-5; D gene uncertain. The CDR3 contains 13 residues. CDR1 is ENHRY, CDR2 SYGVKD, per germline. V dropped 2 bases and J dropped 6 bases, with 8 bases sitting between them. The CDR3 DNA sequence: TGTGCCATCAGTGAGCGGGATATTCAGCCCCAGCATTTT. Residues: CAISERDIQPQHF.

This chain links TRBV10-3 with TRBJ1-1; possibly TRBD1 for D (5 bases). V lost 3 bases to trimming and J lost 1 base, with 12 bases between them. The CDR3 extends over 15 amino acids. Germline CDR1 is ENHRY and CDR2 is SYGVKD. The CDR3 region is CAISDYRDGNTEAFF. The CDR3 region has the DNA TGTGCCATCAGTGATTACCGGGACGGGAACACTGAAGCTTTCTTT.

The genes are TRBV7-8 and TRBJ2-3; TRBD2 might be the D (5 bases). CDR3 length equals 14 residues. The V gene lost 0 bases and the J gene lost 3 bases, with 7 bases spanning the gap. Per germline, CDR1 SGHVS and CDR2 FQNEAQ. The CDR3 nucleotides are TGTGCCAGCAGCTTAGCGGGAGTAACAGATACGCAGTATTTT. Its protein is CASSLAGVTDTQYF.

J is TRBJ1-1 and V is TRBV6-6; D may be TRBD1 (5 bases). The CDR3 runs 13 residues. With 0 bases removed from V and 7 bases from J, the gap between germline ends came to 9 bases. The germline gives CDR1 MNHNY, CDR2 SVGAGI (reference sequence). CDR3 sequence reads: CASSYSRGDEAFF. The CDR3 DNA reads as TGTGCCAGCAGTTACTCGCGGGGCGATGAAGCTTTCTTT.

The chain combines TRBV5-6 with TRBJ2-5, with D tentatively TRBD1 or TRBD2 (5 bases each). The CDR3 runs to 13 residues. Deletions cut 9 bases from V and 0 bases from J, with 12 bases between. Germline V gene sequence: CDR1 SGHDT, CDR2 YYEEEE. CDR3 coding DNA: TGTGCCAAAATACCGGGGCACCAAGAGACCCAGTACTTC. Protein: CAKIPGHQETQYF.

The chain carries TRBV6-1 and TRBJ2-7, with TRBD1 identical over 11 bases. With 0 bases clipped from V and 3 bases from J, the junction kept 1 base outside the gene matches. This CDR3 is built from 15 residues. Looked up from germline, CDR1 is MNHNS and CDR2 is SASEGT. Written as DNA, the CDR3 is TGTGCCAGCAGTGAAGCGGGACAGGGGGTCTACGAGCAGTACTTC. Translating gives CASSEAGQGVYEQYF.

The chain combines TRBV12-5 with TRBJ1-4; no clear D. Germline V CDR1 and CDR2: LGHNT, FRNRAP. The CDR3 is made up of 11 amino acids. Trimming pared 1 base from V and 8 bases from J, leaving 2 bases between. The CDR3 loop reads CASGLDEKLFF. The DNA of the CDR3 is TGTGCTAGTGGTTTGGACGAAAAACTGTTTTTT.

The J gene is TRBJ1-1, the V gene TRBV7-9, with D possibly being TRBD1 (5 bases). This CDR3 has 13 amino acids. V was shortened by 6 bases and J by 1 base, with 9 bases between the two germline ends. CDR1 and CDR2 (germline): SEHNR, FQNEAQ (reference sequence). CDR3 sequence: CASSEGTNTEAFF. The CDR3, as DNA: TGTGCCAGCAGTGAGGGGACGAACACTGAAGCTTTCTTT.

CDR3 sequence: CADRCGGGYNEQFF. CDR3 coding DNA: TGTGCCGACAGGTGTGGCGGGGGCTACAATGAGCAGTTCTTC. J is TRBJ2-1 and V is TRBV6-6, with a possible D match to TRBD2 (7 bases). The CDR3 covers 14 residues. Trimming left V 11 bases short and J 3 bases short, with 17 bases between. The germline V gene has CDR1 MNHNY and CDR2 SVGAGI (reference sequence).

This clone was seen just once. The V gene is TRBV3-1 (or the pseudogene TRBV3-2), the J gene TRBJ2-7; D not resolved. The CDR3 runs to 13 residues. The V gene's germline CDR1 is LGHDT and CDR2 YNNKEL (reference sequence). V lost 4 bases to trimming and J lost 8 bases, with 15 bases between them. CDR3 region: CASSRADKGKQYF. The DNA for the CDR3 is TGTGCCAGCAGCCGGGCCGATAAGGGTAAGCAGTACTTC.

The chain joins TRBV3-1 (or the pseudogene TRBV3-2) to TRBJ1-5, with D unresolved. Per germline, CDR1 LGHDT and CDR2 YNNKEL (reference sequence). Deletions cut 0 bases from V and 0 bases from J, with 15 bases between. The CDR3 runs 18 residues. The CDR3 sequence is CASSQEASGSHSNQPQHF. In DNA, the CDR3 is TGTGCCAGCAGCCAAGAAGCCAGCGGATCCCATAGCAATCAGCCCCAGCATTTT.

This sequence joins TRBV11-2 and TRBJ2-1; the D call may be TRBD1 or TRBD2 (5 bases each). Germline V gene data show CDR1 as SGHAT and CDR2 as FQNNGV. CDR3 length: 16 residues. V lost 0 bases, J lost 4 bases, and 13 bases lay in between. The DNA for the CDR3 is TGTGCCAGCAGCTTAGATTGGGGGAGAAGATACAATGAGCAGTTCTTC. Translating gives CASSLDWGRRYNEQFF.

The chain combines TRBV4-1 with TRBJ1-5, with D uncertain. The germline V and J ends were trimmed by 1 base and 5 bases, with 6 bases remaining between them. Germline loops: CDR1 MGHRA, CDR2 YSYEKL. The CDR3 length is 13 residues. CDR3 in DNA: TGCGCCAGCAGCCAAGGTCAGCATCAGCCCCAGCATTTT. This sequence encodes CASSQGQHQPQHF.

V gene TRBV7-9 combines with J gene TRBJ1-2; the match to TRBD1 covers 7 bases. Trimming at V came to 0 bases and at J to 7 bases, leaving 8 bases not matched to a gene. CDR3 length equals 15 residues. Germline V CDR1 and CDR2: SEHNR, FQNEAQ (reference sequence). For the CDR3, the DNA is TGTGCCAGCAGCTTAGCGGCCGGGACAGCAGTTGGCTACACCTTC. Translation gives CASSLAAGTAVGYTF.

The chain recombines TRBV28 with TRBJ2-3; D ambiguous. Germline CDR1 and CDR2: MDHEN and SYDVKM. This CDR3 spans 15 amino acids. V was clipped by 2 bases and J by 2 bases, with 11 bases between them. CDR3 DNA sequence: TGTGCCAGCAGTTTAACGGCACCGTCCACAGATACGCAGTATTTT. This gives the protein CASSLTAPSTDTQYF. Filled out from reference TRBV28 and TRBJ2-3, the complete variable domain reads DVKVTQSSRYLVKRTGEKVFLECVQDMDHENMFWYRQDPGLGLRLIYFSYDVKMKEKGDIPEGYSVSREKKERFSLILESASTNQTSMYLCASSLTAPSTDTQYFGPGTRLTVL.

The V call is TRBV7-2, the J call TRBJ2-3; no clear D gene. Trimming stripped 5 bases from V and 1 base from J, with 10 bases between. CDR1 and CDR2 from the germline V gene are SGHTA and FQGNSA. This CDR3 is built from 14 residues. This CDR3 reads CASSPLWGTDTQYF. The DNA for the CDR3 is TGTGCCAGCAGCCCCCTATGGGGCACAGATACGCAGTATTTT.

The chain is built from TRBV9 and TRBJ2-7, with 8 bases identical to TRBD2. This CDR3 is 18 amino acids long. J was trimmed by 4 bases and V by 4 bases; bases with no gene match: 19. Per the germline V gene, CDR1 is SGDLS and CDR2 is YYNGEE. The CDR3 bases are TGTGCCAGCAGCCCCCGGGAGGGAAAGCTGGGAGCCGGGTACGAGCAGTACTTC. Amino acids: CASSPREGKLGAGYEQYF. Using reference TRBV9 and TRBJ2-7 for the parts outside the CDR3, the full variable domain is DSGVTQTPKHLITATGQRVTLRCSPRSGDLSVYWYQQSLDQGLQFLIQYYNGEERAKGNILERFSAQQFPDLHSELNLSSLELGDSALYFCASSPREGKLGAGYEQYFGPGTRLTVT.

This clone appeared a single time. This rearrangement joins TRBV6-4 to TRBJ2-1; TRBD2 aligns across 9 bases. This CDR3 spans 15 amino acids. The germline CDR1 and CDR2 sequences are MRHNA and SNTAGT. The V gene end was trimmed by 6 bases and the J gene end by 7 bases; junction bases not matched to a gene: 10. The CDR3 region has the DNA TGTGCCAGCAGGAAGTCTAGCGGGGAAGGTAATGAGCAGTTCTTC. Its translation: CASRKSSGEGNEQFF.

The V gene is TRBV19, the J gene TRBJ1-2, with 7 nucleotides matching TRBD1. The CDR3 has 13 residues. Trimming at V came to 8 bases and at J to 1 base, leaving 4 bases not matched to a gene. Per the germline V gene, CDR1 is LNHDA and CDR2 is SQIVND (reference sequence). In nucleotides, the CDR3 is TGTGCCAGTTCTAGACAGGGTAACTATGGCTACACCTTC. This translates into CASSRQGNYGYTF.

The chain is built from TRBV28 and TRBJ2-2; 12 nucleotides align to TRBD2. J was trimmed by 7 bases and V by 3 bases; bases with no gene match: 9. The length of the CDR3 is 17 residues. Germline CDR1 MDHEN, CDR2 SYDVKM. The CDR3 is CASSFGLAGKVDGELFF. CDR3 sequence (DNA): TGTGCCAGCAGTTTTGGACTAGCGGGAAAGGTAGACGGGGAGCTGTTTTTT.

This rearrangement joins TRBV7-9 to TRBJ1-1; D is ambiguous. Germline-derived CDR1 and CDR2 are SEHNR and FQNEAQ (reference sequence). The CDR3 is 13 residues long. V dropped 6 bases and J dropped 6 bases, with 14 bases sitting between them. The CDR3 here is CASSRPGYPEAFF. CDR3 DNA sequence: TGTGCCAGCAGTCGTCCCGGGTACCCTGAAGCTTTCTTT.

This chain joins TRBV6-5 and TRBJ1-5, with D possibly being TRBD1 (5 bases). The CDR3 runs to 16 residues. Germline CDR1 MNHEY, CDR2 SVGAGI. Trimming pared 2 bases from V and 2 bases from J, leaving 13 bases between. The chain's CDR3 is CASSYTGGTGNQPQHF. CDR3 coding DNA: TGTGCCAGCAGTTACACGGGGGGGACGGGCAATCAGCCCCAGCATTTT.